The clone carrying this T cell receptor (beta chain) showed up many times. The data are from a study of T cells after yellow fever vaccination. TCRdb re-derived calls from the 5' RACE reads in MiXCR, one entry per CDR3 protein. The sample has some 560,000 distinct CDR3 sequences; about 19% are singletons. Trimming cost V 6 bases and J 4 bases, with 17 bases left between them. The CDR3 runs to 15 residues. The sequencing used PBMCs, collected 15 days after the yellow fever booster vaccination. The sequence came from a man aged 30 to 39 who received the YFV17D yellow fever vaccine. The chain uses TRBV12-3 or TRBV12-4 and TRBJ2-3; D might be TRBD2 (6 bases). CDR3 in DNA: TGTGCCAGCAGGTCGAGAGGGACTTCCCCAGATACGCAGTATTTT. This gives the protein CASRSRGTSPDTQYF.